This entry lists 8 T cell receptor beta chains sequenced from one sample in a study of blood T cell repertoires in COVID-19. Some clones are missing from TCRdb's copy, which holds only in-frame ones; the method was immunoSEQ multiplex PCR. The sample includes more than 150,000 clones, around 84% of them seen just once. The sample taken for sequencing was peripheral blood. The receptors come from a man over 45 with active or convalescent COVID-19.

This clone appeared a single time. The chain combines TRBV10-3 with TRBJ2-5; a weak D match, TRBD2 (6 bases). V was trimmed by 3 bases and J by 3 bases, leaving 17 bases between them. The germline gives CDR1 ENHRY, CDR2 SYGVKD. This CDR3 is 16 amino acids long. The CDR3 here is CAISEGGTQTEETQYF. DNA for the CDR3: TGTGCCATCAGTGAAGGCGGGACCCAAACAGAAGAGACCCAGTACTTC.

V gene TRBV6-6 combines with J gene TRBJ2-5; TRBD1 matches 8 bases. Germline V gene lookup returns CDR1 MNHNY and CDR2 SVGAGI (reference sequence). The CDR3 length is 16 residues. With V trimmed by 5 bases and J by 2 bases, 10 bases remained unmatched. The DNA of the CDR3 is TGTGCCAGCAGTATACCCAGGGGGCCAACACAAGAGACCCAGTACTTC. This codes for CASSIPRGPTQETQYF.

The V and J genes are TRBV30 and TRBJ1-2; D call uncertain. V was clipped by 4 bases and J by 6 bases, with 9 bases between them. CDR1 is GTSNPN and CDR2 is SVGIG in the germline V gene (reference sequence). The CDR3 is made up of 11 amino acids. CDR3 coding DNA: TGTGCCTGGAAGAGGGCGGATGGCTACACCTTC. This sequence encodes CAWKRADGYTF. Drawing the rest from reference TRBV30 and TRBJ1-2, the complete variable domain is SQTIHQWPATLVQPVGSPLSLECTVEGTSNPNLYWYRQAAGRGLQLLFYSVGIGQISSEVPQNLSASRPQDRQFILSSKKLLLSDSGFYLCAWKRADGYTFGSGTRLTVV.

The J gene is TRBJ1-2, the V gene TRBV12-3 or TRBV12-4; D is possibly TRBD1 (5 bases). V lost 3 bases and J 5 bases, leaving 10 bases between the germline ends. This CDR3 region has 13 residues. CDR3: CASSFDDSYGYTF. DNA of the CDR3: TGTGCCAGCAGTTTTGATGACAGTTATGGCTACACCTTC.

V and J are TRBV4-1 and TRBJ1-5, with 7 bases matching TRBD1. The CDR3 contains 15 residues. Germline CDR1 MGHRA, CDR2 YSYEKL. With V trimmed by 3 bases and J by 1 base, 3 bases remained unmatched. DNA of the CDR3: TGCGCCAGCAGCCACGACAGGGTGAGCAATCAGCCCCAGCATTTT. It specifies CASSHDRVSNQPQHF.

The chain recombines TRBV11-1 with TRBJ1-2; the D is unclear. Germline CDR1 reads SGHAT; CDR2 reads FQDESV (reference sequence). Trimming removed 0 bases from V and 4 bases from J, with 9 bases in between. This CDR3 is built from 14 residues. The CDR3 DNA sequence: TGTGCCAGCAGCTTAGCGAACACCTTCTATGGCTACACCTTC. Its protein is CASSLANTFYGYTF.

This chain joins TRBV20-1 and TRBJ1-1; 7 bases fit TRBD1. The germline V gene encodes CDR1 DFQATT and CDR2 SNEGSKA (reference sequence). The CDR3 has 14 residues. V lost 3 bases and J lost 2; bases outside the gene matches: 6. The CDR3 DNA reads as TGCAGTGCTAGTGAGGGGGCCAGTAACACTGAAGCTTTCTTT. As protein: CSASEGASNTEAFF.

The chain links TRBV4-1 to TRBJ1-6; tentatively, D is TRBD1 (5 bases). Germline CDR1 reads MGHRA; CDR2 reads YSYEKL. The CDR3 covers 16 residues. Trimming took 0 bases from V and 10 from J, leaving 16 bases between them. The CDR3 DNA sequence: TGCGCCAGCAGCCAAGATATGGCAGGGCGAGGATCACCCCTCCACTTT. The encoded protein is CASSQDMAGRGSPLHF.